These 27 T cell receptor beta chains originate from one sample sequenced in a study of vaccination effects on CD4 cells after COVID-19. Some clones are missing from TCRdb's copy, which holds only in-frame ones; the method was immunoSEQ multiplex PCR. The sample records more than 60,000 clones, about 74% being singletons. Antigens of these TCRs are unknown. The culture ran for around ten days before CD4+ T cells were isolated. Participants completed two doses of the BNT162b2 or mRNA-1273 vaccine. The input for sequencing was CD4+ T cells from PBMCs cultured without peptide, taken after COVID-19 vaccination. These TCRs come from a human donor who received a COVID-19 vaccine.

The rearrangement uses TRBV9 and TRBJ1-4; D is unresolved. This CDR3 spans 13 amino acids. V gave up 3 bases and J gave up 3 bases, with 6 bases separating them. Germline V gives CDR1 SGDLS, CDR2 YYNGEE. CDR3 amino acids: CASSGSPNEKLFF. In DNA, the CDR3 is TGTGCCAGCAGCGGATCCCCTAATGAAAAACTGTTTTTT.

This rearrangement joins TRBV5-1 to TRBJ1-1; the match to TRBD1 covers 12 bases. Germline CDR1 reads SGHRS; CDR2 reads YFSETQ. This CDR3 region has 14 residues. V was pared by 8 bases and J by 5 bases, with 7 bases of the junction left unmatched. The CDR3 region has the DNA TGCGCCAGTGGGACAGGGGGCGCAAAAACTGAAGCTTTCTTT. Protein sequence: CASGTGGAKTEAFF. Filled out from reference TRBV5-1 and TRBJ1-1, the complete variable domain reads KAGVTQTPRYLIKTRGQQVTLSCSPISGHRSVSWYQQTPGQGLQFLFEYFSETQRNKGNFPGRFSGRQFSNSRSEMNVSTLELGDSALYLCASGTGGAKTEAFFGQGTRLTVV.

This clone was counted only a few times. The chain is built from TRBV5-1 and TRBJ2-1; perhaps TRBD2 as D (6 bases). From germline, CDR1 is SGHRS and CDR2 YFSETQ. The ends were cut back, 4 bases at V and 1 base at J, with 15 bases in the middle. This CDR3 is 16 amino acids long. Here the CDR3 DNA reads TGCGCCAGCAGCCTCGATCGGACTAAATCCTACAATGAGCAGTTCTTC. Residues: CASSLDRTKSYNEQFF.

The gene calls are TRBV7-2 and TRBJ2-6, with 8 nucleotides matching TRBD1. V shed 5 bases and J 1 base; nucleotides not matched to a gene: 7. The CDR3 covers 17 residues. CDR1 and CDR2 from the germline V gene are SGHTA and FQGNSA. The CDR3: CASSTDRVLSGANVLTF. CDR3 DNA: TGTGCCAGCAGCACGGACAGGGTCTTATCTGGGGCCAACGTCCTGACTTTC.

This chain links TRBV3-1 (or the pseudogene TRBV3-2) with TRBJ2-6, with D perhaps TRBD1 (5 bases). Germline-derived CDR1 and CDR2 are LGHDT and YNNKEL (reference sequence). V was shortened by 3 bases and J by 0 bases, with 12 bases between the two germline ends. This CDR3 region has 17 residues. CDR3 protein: CASSHISGSSGANVLTF. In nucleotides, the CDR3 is TGTGCCAGCAGCCATATATCAGGGTCCTCTGGGGCCAACGTCCTGACTTTC.

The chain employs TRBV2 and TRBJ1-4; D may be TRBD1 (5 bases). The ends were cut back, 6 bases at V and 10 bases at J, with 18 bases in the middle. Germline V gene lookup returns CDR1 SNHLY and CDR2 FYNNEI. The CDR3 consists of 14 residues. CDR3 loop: CASSRDWSPGKLFF. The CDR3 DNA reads TGTGCCAGCAGCCGGGACTGGTCCCCCGGAAAACTGTTTTTT.

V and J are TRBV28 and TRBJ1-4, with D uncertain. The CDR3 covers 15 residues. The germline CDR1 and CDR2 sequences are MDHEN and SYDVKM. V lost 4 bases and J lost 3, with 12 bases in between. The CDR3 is CASSYSTDSNEKLFF. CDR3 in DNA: TGTGCCAGCAGTTATTCGACGGACTCTAATGAAAAACTGTTTTTT.

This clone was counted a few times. The CDR3 DNA is TGTGCCAGTAGTGCCGCCGGGAGGAGACAGCCCCAGCATTTT. This translates into CASSAAGRRQPQHF. This sequence joins TRBV19 and TRBJ1-5; D call uncertain. The ends were cut back, 5 bases at V and 7 bases at J, with 15 bases in the middle. This CDR3 region has 14 residues. Germline lookup yields CDR1 LNHDA and CDR2 SQIVND (reference sequence).

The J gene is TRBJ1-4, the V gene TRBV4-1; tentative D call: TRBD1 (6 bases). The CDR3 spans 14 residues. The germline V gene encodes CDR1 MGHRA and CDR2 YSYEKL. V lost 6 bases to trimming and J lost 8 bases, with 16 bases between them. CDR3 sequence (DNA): TGCGCCAGCAGTGGACGGAGGGGGGACGAAAAACTGTTTTTT. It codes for CASSGRRGDEKLFF.

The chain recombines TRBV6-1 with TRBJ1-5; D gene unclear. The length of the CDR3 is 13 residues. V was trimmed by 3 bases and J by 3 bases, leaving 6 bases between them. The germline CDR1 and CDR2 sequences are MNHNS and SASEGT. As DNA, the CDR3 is TGTGCCAGCAGTGATGGCCTCAATCAGCCCCAGCATTTT. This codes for CASSDGLNQPQHF.

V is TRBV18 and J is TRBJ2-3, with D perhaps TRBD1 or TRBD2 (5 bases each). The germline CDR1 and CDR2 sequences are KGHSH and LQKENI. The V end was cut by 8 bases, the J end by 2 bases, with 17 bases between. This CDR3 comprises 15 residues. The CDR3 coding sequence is TGTGCCAGCCGATACCCAGGGAGTCACACAGATACGCAGTATTTT. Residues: CASRYPGSHTDTQYF.

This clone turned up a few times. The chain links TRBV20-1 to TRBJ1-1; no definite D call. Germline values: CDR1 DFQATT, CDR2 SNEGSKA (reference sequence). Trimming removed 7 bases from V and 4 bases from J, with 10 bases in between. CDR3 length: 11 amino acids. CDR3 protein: CSVGMSTEAFF. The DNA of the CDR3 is TGCAGTGTGGGTATGAGCACTGAAGCTTTCTTT.

The CDR3 sequence: CASSELGMSGYTF. The CDR3 nucleotides read TGCGCCAGCAGTGAGTTAGGGATGTCTGGCTACACCTTC. This rearrangement joins TRBV10-2 to TRBJ1-2; D remains ambiguous. CDR1 and CDR2 (germline): WSHSY, SAAADI. The CDR3 has 13 amino acids. Deletions cut 1 base from V and 7 bases from J, with 10 bases between.

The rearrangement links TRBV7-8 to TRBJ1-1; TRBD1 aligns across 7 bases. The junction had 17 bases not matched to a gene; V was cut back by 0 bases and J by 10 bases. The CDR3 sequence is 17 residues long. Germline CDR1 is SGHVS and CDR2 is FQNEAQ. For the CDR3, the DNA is TGTGCCAGCAGCTTAGCGGGGGCGGGACAGCAGCTTGGGTCAGCTTTCTTT. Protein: CASSLAGAGQQLGSAFF. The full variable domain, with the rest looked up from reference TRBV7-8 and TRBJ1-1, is GAGVSQSPRYKVAKRGQDVALRCDPISGHVSLFWYQQALGQGPEFLTYFQNEAQLDKSGLPSDRFFAERPEGSVSTLKIQRTQQEDSAVYLCASSLAGAGQQLGSAFFGQGTRLTVV.

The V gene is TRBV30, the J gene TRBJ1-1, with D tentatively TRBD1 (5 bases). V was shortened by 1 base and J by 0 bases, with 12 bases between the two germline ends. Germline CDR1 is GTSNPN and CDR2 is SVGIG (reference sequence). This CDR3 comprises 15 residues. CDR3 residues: CAWSDARAVNTEAFF. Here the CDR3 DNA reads TGTGCCTGGAGTGATGCCAGGGCGGTGAACACTGAAGCTTTCTTT.

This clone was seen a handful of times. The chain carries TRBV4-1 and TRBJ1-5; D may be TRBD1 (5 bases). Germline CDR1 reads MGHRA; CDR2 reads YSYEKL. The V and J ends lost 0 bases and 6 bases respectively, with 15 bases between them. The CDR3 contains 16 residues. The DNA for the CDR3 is TGCGCCAGCAGCCAAGATGGGGCCCTTAGAGGTCAGCCCCAGCATTTT. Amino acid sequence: CASSQDGALRGQPQHF.

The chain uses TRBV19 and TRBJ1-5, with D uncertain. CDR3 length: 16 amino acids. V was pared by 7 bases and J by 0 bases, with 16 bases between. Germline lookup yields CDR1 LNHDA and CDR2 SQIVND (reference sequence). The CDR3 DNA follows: TGTGCCAGTACTTATCGGGGTGGCGATAGCAATCAGCCCCAGCATTTT. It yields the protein CASTYRGGDSNQPQHF.

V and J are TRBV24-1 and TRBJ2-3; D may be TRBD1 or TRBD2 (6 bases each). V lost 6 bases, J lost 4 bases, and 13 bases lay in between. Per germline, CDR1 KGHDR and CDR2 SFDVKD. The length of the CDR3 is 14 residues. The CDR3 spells CATSFGGHADTQYF. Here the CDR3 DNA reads TGTGCCACCAGTTTCGGGGGCCACGCAGATACGCAGTATTTT.

Here the CDR3 reads CASSESGNQPQHF. For the CDR3, the DNA is TGCGCCAGCAGTGAGTCGGGGAATCAGCCCCAGCATTTT. This rearrangement joins TRBV10-1 to TRBJ1-5; D not resolved. Germline V gene data show CDR1 as WNHNN and CDR2 as SYGVQD (reference sequence). The CDR3 has 13 amino acids. Trimming stripped 0 bases from V and 4 bases from J, with 4 bases between.

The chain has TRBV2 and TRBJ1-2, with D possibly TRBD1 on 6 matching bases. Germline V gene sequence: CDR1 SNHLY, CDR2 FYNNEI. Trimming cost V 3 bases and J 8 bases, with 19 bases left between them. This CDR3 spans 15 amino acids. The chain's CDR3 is CASSDGGRYIRGYTF. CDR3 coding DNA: TGTGCCAGCAGTGACGGGGGGCGCTACATAAGAGGCTACACCTTC.

The CDR3 DNA is TGCGCCAGCAGCACCACCGGGACAGGGGTCCATGGCTACACCTTC. This sequence encodes CASSTTGTGVHGYTF. This sequence joins TRBV5-1 and TRBJ1-2, with 10 bases identical to TRBD1. The length of the CDR3 is 15 residues. Germline lookup yields CDR1 SGHRS and CDR2 YFSETQ. J was trimmed by 6 bases and V by 4 bases; bases with no gene match: 9.

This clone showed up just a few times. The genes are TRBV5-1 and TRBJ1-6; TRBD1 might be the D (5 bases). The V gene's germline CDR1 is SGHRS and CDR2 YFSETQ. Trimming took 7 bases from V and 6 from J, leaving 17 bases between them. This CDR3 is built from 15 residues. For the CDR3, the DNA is TGCGCCAGCGCACCCGCGGGGGGATTTAATTCACCCCTCCACTTT. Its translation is CASAPAGGFNSPLHF.

Here the CDR3 reads CASSYSIRRGHTEAFF. CDR3 bases: TGTGCCAGCAGTTACTCGATTCGCAGGGGACACACTGAAGCTTTCTTT. The J gene is TRBJ1-1, the V gene TRBV6-6, with D maybe TRBD1 (6 bases). CDR3 length: 16 residues. Trimming pared 0 bases from V and 3 bases from J, leaving 14 bases between. CDR1 is MNHNY and CDR2 is SVGAGI in the germline V gene (reference sequence).

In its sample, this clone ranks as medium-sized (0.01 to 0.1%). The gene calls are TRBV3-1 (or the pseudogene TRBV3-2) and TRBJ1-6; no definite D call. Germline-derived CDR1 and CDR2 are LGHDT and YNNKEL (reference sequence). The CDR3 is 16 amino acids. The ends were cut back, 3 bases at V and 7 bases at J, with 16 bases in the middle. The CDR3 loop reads CASSQGSGQRNSPLHF. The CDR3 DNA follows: TGTGCCAGCAGCCAGGGGTCGGGTCAGAGGAATTCACCCCTCCACTTT.

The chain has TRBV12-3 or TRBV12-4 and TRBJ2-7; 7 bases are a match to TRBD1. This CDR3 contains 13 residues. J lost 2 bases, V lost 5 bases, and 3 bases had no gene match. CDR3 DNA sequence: TGTGCCAGCAGTAGAACAGGGGCCTACGAGCAGTACGTC. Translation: CASSRTGAYEQYV.

The CDR3 region is CASSTGWDTEAFF. The CDR3 DNA reads as TGTGCCAGCAGTACAGGGTGGGACACTGAAGCTTTCTTT. This chain joins TRBV27 and TRBJ1-1; D may be TRBD1 (6 bases). CDR1 is MNHEY, CDR2 SMNVEV, per germline (reference sequence). The CDR3 spans 13 residues. V was shortened by 5 bases and J by 3 bases, with 10 bases between the two germline ends.

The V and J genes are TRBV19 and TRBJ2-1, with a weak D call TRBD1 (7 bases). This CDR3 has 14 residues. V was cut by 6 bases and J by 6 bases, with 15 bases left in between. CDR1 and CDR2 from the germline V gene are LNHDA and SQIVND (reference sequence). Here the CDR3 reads CASRNQGGINEQFF. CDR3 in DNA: TGTGCCAGTAGAAACCAGGGGGGCATCAATGAGCAGTTCTTC.